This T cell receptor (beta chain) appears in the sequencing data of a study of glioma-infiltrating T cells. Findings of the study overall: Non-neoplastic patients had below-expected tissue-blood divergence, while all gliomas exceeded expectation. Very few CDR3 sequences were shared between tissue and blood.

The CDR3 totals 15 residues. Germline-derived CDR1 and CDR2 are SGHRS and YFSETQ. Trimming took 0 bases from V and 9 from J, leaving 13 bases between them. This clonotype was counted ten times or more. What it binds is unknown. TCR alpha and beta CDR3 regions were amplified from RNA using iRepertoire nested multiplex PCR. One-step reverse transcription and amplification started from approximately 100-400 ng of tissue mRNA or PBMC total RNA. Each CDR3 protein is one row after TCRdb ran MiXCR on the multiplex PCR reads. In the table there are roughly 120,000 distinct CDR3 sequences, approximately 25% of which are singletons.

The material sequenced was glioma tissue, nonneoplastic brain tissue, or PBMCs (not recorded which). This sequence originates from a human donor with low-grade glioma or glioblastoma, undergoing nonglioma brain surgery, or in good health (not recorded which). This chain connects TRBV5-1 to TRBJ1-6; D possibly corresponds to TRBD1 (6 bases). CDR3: CASSLDAGAGSPLHF. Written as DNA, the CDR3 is TGCGCCAGCAGCTTGGATGCGGGGGCTGGTTCACCCCTCCACTTT. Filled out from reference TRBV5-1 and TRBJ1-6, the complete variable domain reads KAGVTQTPRYLIKTRGQQVTLSCSPISGHRSVSWYQQTPGQGLQFLFEYFSETQRNKGNFPGRFSGRQFSNSRSEMNVSTLELGDSALYLCASSLDAGAGSPLHFGNGTRLTVT.